A single T cell receptor (beta chain) is shown here with its context. This specimen comes from a study of blood T cell repertoires in COVID-19. Study at large: Sources were T cells, B-cell-depleted T cells, or PBMCs; the material itself was cDNA or gDNA.

The CDR3 extends over 14 amino acids. J gave up 3 bases and V 8 bases, and 1 base lay outside the gene matches. Per germline, CDR1 LNHDA and CDR2 SQIVND (reference sequence). Produced via immunoSEQ multiplex PCR; TCRdb's table is partial and in-frame only. The sample has around 120,000 clones; 69% are singletons. This TCR came from an elderly man with acute or convalescent COVID-19. The chain carries TRBV19 and TRBJ2-1, with 13 bases that match TRBD2. The specimen sequenced was peripheral blood. The CDR3 DNA follows: TGTGCCAGTGGGACTAGCGGGAACTACAATGAGCAGTTCTTC. Its protein product is CASGTSGNYNEQFF.